These 19 T cell receptor beta chains share one sample of origin, sequenced in a study of cytomegalovirus exposure and HLA in healthy donors. The PCR made use of 60 Vbeta and 13 Jbeta primers. Data came from immunoSEQ multiplex PCR; TCRdb stores just in-frame clones and leaves some out. Of roughly 80,000 clones listed, 84% are singletons. Sequencing used PBMCs. The receptor set was obtained from a woman between 45 and 65 years old in good health and CMV-seronegative.

There are a few counts of this clone. The chain couples TRBV5-1 to TRBJ2-3; D is undetermined. From germline, CDR1 is SGHRS and CDR2 YFSETQ. Trimming left V 0 bases short and J 1 base short, with 12 bases between. The CDR3 loop spans 16 amino acids. CDR3 DNA: TGCGCCAGCAGCTTGGGGTCTAGTTCGCGCACAGATACGCAGTATTTT. Translating gives CASSLGSSSRTDTQYF.

The chain employs TRBV5-1 and TRBJ1-4, with 9 bases that match TRBD1. Germline assignment: CDR1 SGHRS and CDR2 YFSETQ. The CDR3 sequence is 14 residues long. With V trimmed by 5 bases and J by 6 bases, 5 bases remained unmatched. The CDR3 region has the DNA TGCGCCAGCAGTAACAGGGGGCGGGATGAAAAACTGTTTTTT. It encodes CASSNRGRDEKLFF.

This clone was observed a handful of times. The genes are TRBV7-9 and TRBJ2-1; tentatively, D is TRBD1 (6 bases). The CDR3 has 12 amino acids. Germline CDR1 SEHNR, CDR2 FQNEAQ (reference sequence). The V and J ends lost 1 base and 16 bases respectively, with 14 bases between them. CDR3 coding DNA: TGTGCCAGCAGCTTAGACCAGGGGCGGCGATTCTTC. Residues: CASSLDQGRRFF. The entire variable domain, with the rest obtained from reference TRBV7-9 and TRBJ2-1, is as follows: DTGVSQNPRHKITKRGQNVTFRCDPISEHNRLYWYRQTLGQGPEFLTYFQNEAQLEKSRLLSDRFSAERPKGSFSTLEIQRTEQGDSAMYLCASSLDQGRRFFGPGTRLTVL.

The V and J genes are TRBV9 and TRBJ2-1, with 7 bases fitting TRBD1. Trimming removed 5 bases from V and 5 bases from J; junction bases left unmatched: 10. Germline CDR1 reads SGDLS; CDR2 reads YYNGEE. The CDR3 is made up of 15 amino acids. In nucleotides, the CDR3 is TGTGCCAGCAGTCGACAGGGTAGGGCCCACAATGAGCAGTTCTTC. Its translation: CASSRQGRAHNEQFF.

The CDR3 DNA is TGTGCCAGCAGCTTAGCTCAGGGGAGAGAAACTGAAGCTTTCTTT. Its translation: CASSLAQGRETEAFF. This rearrangement joins TRBV7-9 to TRBJ1-1, with a weak D call TRBD1 (6 bases). The germline V and J ends were trimmed by 0 bases and 5 bases, with 13 bases remaining between them. The CDR3 runs to 15 residues. Per the germline V gene, CDR1 is SEHNR and CDR2 is FQNEAQ (reference sequence).

V gene TRBV6-5 combines with J gene TRBJ1-2; D is perhaps TRBD1 (6 bases). Trimming removed 6 bases at V and 4 bases at J, with 12 bases between. CDR1 is MNHEY, CDR2 SVGAGI, per germline. CDR3 length: 13 residues. The CDR3 DNA reads TGTGCCAGCAGCAAACAGGGCCGCTATGGCTACACCTTC. This sequence encodes CASSKQGRYGYTF.

The chain is built from TRBV14 and TRBJ1-1; perhaps TRBD1 as D (6 bases). Looked up from germline, CDR1 is SGHDN and CDR2 is FVKESK. The CDR3 is 14 residues long. Trimming took off 3 bases at V and 4 bases at J, with 12 bases between the two ends. DNA of the CDR3: TGTGCCAGCAGCCACAGGGGTTTGTTCACTGAAGCTTTCTTT. Translation gives CASSHRGLFTEAFF.

The chain joins TRBV7-9 to TRBJ2-1; D unresolved. V lost 1 base, J lost 3 bases, and 10 bases lay in between. This CDR3 comprises 15 residues. CDR1 SEHNR and CDR2 FQNEAQ come from the germline V gene (reference sequence). This chain's CDR3 is CASSLGQAFYNEQFF. Written as DNA, the CDR3 is TGTGCCAGCAGCTTAGGGCAGGCGTTCTACAATGAGCAGTTCTTC.

This chain joins TRBV29-1 and TRBJ2-7; D gene ambiguous. Germline V lookup: CDR1 SQVTM, CDR2 ANQGSEA. The CDR3 length is 13 residues. The V end was cut by 5 bases, the J end by 3 bases, with 14 bases between. This CDR3 is CSVLDPTRYEQYF. The CDR3 bases are TGCAGCGTTCTAGATCCAACTCGCTACGAGCAGTACTTC.

This sequence joins TRBV9 and TRBJ1-1; D unresolved. CDR3 length equals 14 residues. CDR1 is SGDLS, CDR2 YYNGEE, per germline. The V end was cut by 3 bases, the J end by 3 bases, with 12 bases between. Written as DNA, the CDR3 is TGTGCCAGCAGCGCGCACGGGAAGGACACTGAAGCTTTCTTT. Protein: CASSAHGKDTEAFF.

The rearrangement links TRBV7-3 to TRBJ2-3, with 10 bases lining up with TRBD2. Germline values: CDR1 SGHTA, CDR2 FQGTGA. This CDR3 has 16 residues. The V and J ends lost 5 bases and 5 bases, in that order; junction bases with no gene match: 10. CDR3 DNA: TGTGCCAGCAGCCCCAGACTAGCGGGTAAAGGAGATACGCAGTATTTT. It is translated as CASSPRLAGKGDTQYF.

The chain uses TRBV13 and TRBJ2-7; TRBD2 agrees at 7 bases. J lost 3 bases, V lost 3 bases, and 23 bases had no gene match. This CDR3 comprises 20 residues. Germline CDR1 and CDR2: PRHDT and FYEKMQ (reference sequence). The CDR3 sequence is CASSFSPRDYSLGVFYEQYF. In DNA, the CDR3 is TGTGCCAGCAGCTTTAGCCCCCGGGACTATAGTTTGGGGGTTTTCTACGAGCAGTACTTC.

The chain is built from TRBV19 and TRBJ2-5; TRBD2 matches at 7 bases. This CDR3 is built from 16 residues. J lost 1 base, V lost 2 bases, and 7 bases had no gene match. Germline CDR1 reads LNHDA; CDR2 reads SQIVND (reference sequence). As DNA, the CDR3 is TGTGCCAGTAGTATATATGGGCGGGGGATCCAAGAGACCCAGTACTTC. Translating gives CASSIYGRGIQETQYF.

The chain joins TRBV11-2 to TRBJ2-5, with 9 bases identical to TRBD1. Per germline, CDR1 SGHAT and CDR2 FQNNGV. The CDR3 runs to 15 residues. V shed 3 bases and J 2 bases; nucleotides not matched to a gene: 4. The DNA for the CDR3 is TGTGCCAGCAGCTTGGGGACAGGGATTCAAGAGACCCAGTACTTC. It encodes CASSLGTGIQETQYF. Drawing the rest from reference TRBV11-2 and TRBJ2-5, the complete variable domain is EAGVAQSPRYKIIEKRQSVAFWCNPISGHATLYWYQQILGQGPKLLIQFQNNGVVDDSQLPKDRFSAERLKGVDSTLKIQPAKLEDSAVYLCASSLGTGIQETQYFGPGTRLLVL.

This clone was observed a single time. V gene TRBV19 combines with J gene TRBJ1-4; D remains ambiguous. Germline lookup yields CDR1 LNHDA and CDR2 SQIVND (reference sequence). Trimming removed 5 bases at V and 0 bases at J, with 13 bases between. The CDR3 loop spans 16 amino acids. CDR3 sequence (DNA): TGTGCCAGTAGTCCCCGGGAAGGAGCAACTAATGAAAAACTGTTTTTT. Encoded protein: CASSPREGATNEKLFF.

The chain's CDR3 is CASSLSANTGELFF. CDR3 nucleotide sequence: TGCGCCAGCAGCTTGTCCGCGAACACCGGGGAGCTGTTTTTT. The gene calls are TRBV5-1 and TRBJ2-2, with unresolved D. The CDR3 loop spans 14 amino acids. CDR1 SGHRS and CDR2 YFSETQ come from the germline V gene. The V end lost 1 base, the J end lost 0 bases, and 4 bases lay between the germline ends.

This chain links TRBV5-1 with TRBJ1-2; D perhaps matches TRBD1 (5 bases). Between the trimmed V and J ends, which lost 0 bases and 4 bases, there was a span of 10 bases. Germline V gene data show CDR1 as SGHRS and CDR2 as YFSETQ. The CDR3 sequence is 14 residues long. The CDR3 here is CASSLATDTYGYTF. CDR3 nucleotides: TGCGCCAGCAGCTTGGCTACGGACACCTATGGCTACACCTTC.

The V and J genes are TRBV9 and TRBJ1-2; D is unclear. This CDR3 region has 15 residues. V was shortened by 2 bases and J by 0 bases, with 11 bases between the two germline ends. Germline assignment: CDR1 SGDLS and CDR2 YYNGEE. The CDR3 region has the DNA TGTGCCAGCAGCGTTCGTCCAGAATCTAACTATGGCTACACCTTC. Protein product: CASSVRPESNYGYTF. The full variable domain, rest sourced from reference TRBV9 and TRBJ1-2, is DSGVTQTPKHLITATGQRVTLRCSPRSGDLSVYWYQQSLDQGLQFLIQYYNGEERAKGNILERFSAQQFPDLHSELNLSSLELGDSALYFCASSVRPESNYGYTFGSGTRLTVV.

The J gene is TRBJ2-7, the V gene TRBV2; possibly TRBD1 for D (5 bases). Per germline, CDR1 SNHLY and CDR2 FYNNEI. Trimming left V 2 bases short and J 3 bases short, with 11 bases between. The CDR3 is 14 amino acids. The CDR3 loop reads CASSERQPIYEQYV. The DNA of the CDR3 is TGTGCCAGCAGTGAAAGACAGCCTATCTACGAGCAGTACGTC.